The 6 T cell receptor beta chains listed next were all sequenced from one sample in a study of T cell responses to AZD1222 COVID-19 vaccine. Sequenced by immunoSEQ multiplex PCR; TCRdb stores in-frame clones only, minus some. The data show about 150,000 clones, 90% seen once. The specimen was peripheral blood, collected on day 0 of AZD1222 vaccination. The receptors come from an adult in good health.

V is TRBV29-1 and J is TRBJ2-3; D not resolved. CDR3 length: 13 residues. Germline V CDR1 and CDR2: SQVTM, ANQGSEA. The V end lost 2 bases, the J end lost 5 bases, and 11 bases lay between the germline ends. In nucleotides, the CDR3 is TGCAGCGTTGAAAGATTAGAAGGAGATACGCAGTATTTT. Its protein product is CSVERLEGDTQYF.

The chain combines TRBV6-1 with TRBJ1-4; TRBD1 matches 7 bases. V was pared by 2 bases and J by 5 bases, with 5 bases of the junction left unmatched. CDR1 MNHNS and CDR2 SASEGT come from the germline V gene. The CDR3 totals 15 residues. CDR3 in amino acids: CASSEFRGTNEKLFF. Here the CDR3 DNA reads TGTGCCAGCAGTGAATTCAGGGGGACGAATGAAAAACTGTTTTTT.

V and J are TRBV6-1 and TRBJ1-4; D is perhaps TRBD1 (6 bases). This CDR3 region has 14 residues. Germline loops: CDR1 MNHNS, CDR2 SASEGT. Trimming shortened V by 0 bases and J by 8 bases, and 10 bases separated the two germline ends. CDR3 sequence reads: CASSEARRGEKLFF. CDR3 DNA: TGTGCCAGCAGTGAAGCGAGGAGGGGGGAAAAACTGTTTTTT.

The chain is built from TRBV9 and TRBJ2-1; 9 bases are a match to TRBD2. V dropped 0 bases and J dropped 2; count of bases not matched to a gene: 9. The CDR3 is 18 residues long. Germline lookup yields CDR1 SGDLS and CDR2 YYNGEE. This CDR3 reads CASSVDSLGGGAYNEQFF. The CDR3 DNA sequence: TGTGCCAGCAGCGTAGACTCTCTTGGCGGGGGGGCCTACAATGAGCAGTTCTTC.

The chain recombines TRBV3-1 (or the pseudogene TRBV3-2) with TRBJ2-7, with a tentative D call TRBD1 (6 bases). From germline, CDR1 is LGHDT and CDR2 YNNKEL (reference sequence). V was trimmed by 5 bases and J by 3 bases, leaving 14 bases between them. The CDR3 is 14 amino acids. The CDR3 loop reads CASSARGTNYEQYF. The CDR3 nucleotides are TGTGCCAGCAGCGCTAGGGGGACCAACTACGAGCAGTACTTC.

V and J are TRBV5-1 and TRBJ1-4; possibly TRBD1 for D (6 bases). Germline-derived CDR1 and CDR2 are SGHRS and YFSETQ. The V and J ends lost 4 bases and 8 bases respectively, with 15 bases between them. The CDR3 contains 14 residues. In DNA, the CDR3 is TGCGCCAGCAGCGCCAGGCCGGGGGCAGAAAAACTGTTTTTT. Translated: CASSARPGAEKLFF.